A single T cell receptor beta chain is shown here with its context. Its antigen is not identified. The identical CDR3 is also encoded by other nucleotide sequences in the sample. The data were taken from a study of graft-versus-host responses after intestinal transplantation. About the research overall: Isolated intestinal, liver-intestinal, or multivisceral transplants had been given to the recipients.

Profiled with immunoSEQ multiplex PCR; TCRdb holds only in-frame clones, not every one. The repertoire holds around 99,000 clones, with roughly 89% as singletons. The CDR3 sequence is 16 residues long. Losses at the gene ends were 5 bases for V and 5 bases for J; bases not matched to a gene: 9. CDR1 is SGHNT and CDR2 is YENEEA in the germline V gene. The sample in question was unstimulated CD4+ T cells sorted from spleen or lymph node cells, obtained before transplant. The V and J genes are TRBV11-3 and TRBJ2-2; TRBD1 agrees at 9 bases. The sequence was obtained from a human donor who was the organ donor for an intestinal transplant. CDR3 in DNA: TGTGCCAGCAGCCCCCAAGGACAGGGGCGGACCGGGGAGCTGTTTTTT. It is translated as CASSPQGQGRTGELFF.